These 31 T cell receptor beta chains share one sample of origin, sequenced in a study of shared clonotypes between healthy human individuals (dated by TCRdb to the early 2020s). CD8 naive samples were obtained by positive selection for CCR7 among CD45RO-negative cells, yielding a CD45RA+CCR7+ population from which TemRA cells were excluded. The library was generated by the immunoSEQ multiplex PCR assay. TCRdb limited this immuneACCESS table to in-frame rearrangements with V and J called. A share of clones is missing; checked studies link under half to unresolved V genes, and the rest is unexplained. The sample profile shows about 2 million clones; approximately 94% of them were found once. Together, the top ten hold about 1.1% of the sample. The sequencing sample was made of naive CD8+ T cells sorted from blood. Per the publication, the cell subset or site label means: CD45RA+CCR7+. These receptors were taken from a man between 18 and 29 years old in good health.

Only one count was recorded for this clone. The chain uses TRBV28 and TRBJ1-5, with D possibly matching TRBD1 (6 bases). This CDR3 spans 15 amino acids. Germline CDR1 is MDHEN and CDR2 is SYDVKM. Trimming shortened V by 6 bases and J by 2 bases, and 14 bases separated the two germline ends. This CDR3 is CASRPTGGGNQPQHF. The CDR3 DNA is TGTGCCAGCAGGCCGACAGGCGGGGGCAATCAGCCCCAGCATTTT.

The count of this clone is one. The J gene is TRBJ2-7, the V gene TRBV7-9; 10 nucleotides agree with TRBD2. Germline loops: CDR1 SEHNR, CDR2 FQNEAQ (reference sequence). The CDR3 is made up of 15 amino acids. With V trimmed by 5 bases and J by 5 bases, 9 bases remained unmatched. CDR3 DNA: TGTGCCAGCAGCGGCCCTAGCGGGAGTGTCAACGAGCAGTACTTC. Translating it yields CASSGPSGSVNEQYF.

The DNA of the CDR3 is TGCGCCAGCAGCCGCAACCCATTAGAGGGGCAGCAACTGTTTTTT. Translated: CASSRNPLEGQQLFF. The chain combines TRBV5-1 with TRBJ1-4, with D possibly matching TRBD1 (5 bases). CDR3 size: 15 residues. Germline CDR1 SGHRS, CDR2 YFSETQ. V dropped 4 bases and J dropped 12 bases, with 22 bases sitting between them.

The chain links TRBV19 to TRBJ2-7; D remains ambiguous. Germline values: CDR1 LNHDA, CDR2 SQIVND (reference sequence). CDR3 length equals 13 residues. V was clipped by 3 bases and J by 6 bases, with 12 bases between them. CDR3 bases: TGTGCCAGTAGTATCACGGTTGACGGCGAGCAGTACTTC. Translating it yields CASSITVDGEQYF.

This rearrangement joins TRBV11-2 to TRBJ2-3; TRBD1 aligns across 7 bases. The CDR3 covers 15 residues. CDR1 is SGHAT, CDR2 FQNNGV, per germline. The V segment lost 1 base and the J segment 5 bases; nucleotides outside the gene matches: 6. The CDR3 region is CASSLGWDSQDTQYF. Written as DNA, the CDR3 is TGTGCCAGCAGCTTAGGATGGGACAGTCAAGATACGCAGTATTTT. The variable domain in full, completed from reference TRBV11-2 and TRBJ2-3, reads EAGVAQSPRYKIIEKRQSVAFWCNPISGHATLYWYQQILGQGPKLLIQFQNNGVVDDSQLPKDRFSAERLKGVDSTLKIQPAKLEDSAVYLCASSLGWDSQDTQYFGPGTRLTVL.

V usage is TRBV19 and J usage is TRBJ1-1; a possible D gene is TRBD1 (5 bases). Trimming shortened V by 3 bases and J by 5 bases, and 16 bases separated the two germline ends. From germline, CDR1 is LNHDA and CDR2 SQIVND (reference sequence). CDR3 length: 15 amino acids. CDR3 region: CASSIPWGDRTEAFF. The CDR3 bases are TGTGCCAGTAGTATTCCCTGGGGGGATCGGACTGAAGCTTTCTTT.

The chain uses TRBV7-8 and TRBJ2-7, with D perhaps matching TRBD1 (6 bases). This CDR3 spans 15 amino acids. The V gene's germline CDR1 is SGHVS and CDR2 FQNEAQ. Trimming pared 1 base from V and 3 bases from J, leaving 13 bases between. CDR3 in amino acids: CASSLGQGHSYEQYF. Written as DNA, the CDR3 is TGTGCCAGCAGCTTAGGCCAGGGGCATAGCTACGAGCAGTACTTC.

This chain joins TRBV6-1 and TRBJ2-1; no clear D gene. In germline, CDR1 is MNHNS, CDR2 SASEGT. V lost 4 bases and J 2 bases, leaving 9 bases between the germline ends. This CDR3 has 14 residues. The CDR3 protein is CASSAHVTYNEQFF. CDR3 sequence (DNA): TGTGCCAGCAGTGCCCATGTTACCTACAATGAGCAGTTCTTC.

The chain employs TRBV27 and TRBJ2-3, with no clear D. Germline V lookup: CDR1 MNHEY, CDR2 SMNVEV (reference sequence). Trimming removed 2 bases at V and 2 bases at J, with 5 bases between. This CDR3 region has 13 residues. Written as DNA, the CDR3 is TGTGCCAGCAGTTTAACTACCACAGATACGCAGTATTTT. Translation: CASSLTTTDTQYF.

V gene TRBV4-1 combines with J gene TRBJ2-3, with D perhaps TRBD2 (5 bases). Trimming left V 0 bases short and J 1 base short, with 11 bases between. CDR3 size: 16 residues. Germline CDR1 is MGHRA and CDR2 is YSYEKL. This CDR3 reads CASSQELVRGTDTQYF. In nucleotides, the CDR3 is TGCGCCAGCAGCCAAGAACTGGTGAGGGGCACAGATACGCAGTATTTT.

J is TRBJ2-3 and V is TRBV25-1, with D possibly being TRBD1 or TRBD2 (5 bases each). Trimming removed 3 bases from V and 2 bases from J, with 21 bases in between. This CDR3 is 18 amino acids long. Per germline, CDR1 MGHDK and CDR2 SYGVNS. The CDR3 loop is CASSDAGRAKLFTDTQYF. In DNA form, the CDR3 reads TGTGCCAGCAGTGACGCAGGGCGGGCGAAATTATTCACAGATACGCAGTATTTT.

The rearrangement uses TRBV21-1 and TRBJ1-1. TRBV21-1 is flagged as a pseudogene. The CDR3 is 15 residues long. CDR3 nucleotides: TGTGCCAGCAGCCACAGTCCGAGGCTGAACACTGAAGCTTTCTTT. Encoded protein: CASSHSPRLNTEAFF.

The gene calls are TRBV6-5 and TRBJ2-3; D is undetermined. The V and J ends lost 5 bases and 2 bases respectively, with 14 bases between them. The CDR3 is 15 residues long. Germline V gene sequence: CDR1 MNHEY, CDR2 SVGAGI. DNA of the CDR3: TGTGCCAGCAGTCCCTTAGCTGGGCCCACAGATACGCAGTATTTT. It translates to CASSPLAGPTDTQYF.

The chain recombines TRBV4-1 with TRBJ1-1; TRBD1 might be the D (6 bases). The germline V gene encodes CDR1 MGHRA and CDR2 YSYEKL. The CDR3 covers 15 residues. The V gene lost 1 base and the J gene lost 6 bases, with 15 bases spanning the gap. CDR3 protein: CASSQGFGGGPEAFF. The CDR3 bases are TGCGCCAGCAGCCAAGGGTTTGGGGGCGGTCCTGAAGCTTTCTTT.

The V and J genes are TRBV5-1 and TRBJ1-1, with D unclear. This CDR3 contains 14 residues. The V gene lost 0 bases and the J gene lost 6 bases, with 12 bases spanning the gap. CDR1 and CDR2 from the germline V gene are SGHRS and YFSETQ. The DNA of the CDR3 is TGCGCCAGCAGCTTGGCCCCCAGGAAGGCTGAAGCTTTCTTT. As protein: CASSLAPRKAEAFF. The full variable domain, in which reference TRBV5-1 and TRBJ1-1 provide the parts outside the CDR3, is KAGVTQTPRYLIKTRGQQVTLSCSPISGHRSVSWYQQTPGQGLQFLFEYFSETQRNKGNFPGRFSGRQFSNSRSEMNVSTLELGDSALYLCASSLAPRKAEAFFGQGTRLTVV.

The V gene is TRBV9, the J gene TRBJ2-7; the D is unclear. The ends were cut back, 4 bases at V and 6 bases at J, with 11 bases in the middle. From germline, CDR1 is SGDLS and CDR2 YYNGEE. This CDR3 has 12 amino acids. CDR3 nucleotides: TGTGCCAGCAGCTCCAGACCCGGCGAGCAGTACTTC. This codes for CASSSRPGEQYF.

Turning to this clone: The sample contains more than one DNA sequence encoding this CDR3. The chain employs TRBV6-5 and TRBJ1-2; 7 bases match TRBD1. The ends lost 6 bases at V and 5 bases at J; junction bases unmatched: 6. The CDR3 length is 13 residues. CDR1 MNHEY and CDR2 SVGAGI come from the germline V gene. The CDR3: CASSPGQLYGYTF. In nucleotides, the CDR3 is TGTGCCAGCAGCCCGGGACAGCTTTATGGCTACACCTTC.

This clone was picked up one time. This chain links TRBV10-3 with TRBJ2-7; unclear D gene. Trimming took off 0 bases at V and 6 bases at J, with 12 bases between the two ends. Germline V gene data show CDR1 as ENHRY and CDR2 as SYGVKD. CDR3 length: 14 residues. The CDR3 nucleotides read TGTGCCATCAGTGAGTCCGGGTATACGGCCGAGCAGTACTTC. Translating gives CAISESGYTAEQYF.

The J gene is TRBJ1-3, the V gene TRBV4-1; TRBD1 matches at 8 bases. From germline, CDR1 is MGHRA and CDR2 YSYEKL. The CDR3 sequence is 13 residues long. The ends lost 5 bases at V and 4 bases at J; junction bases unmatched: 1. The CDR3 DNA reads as TGCGCCAGCAGCACAGGGGGAGGAAACACCATATATTTT. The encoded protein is CASSTGGGNTIYF.

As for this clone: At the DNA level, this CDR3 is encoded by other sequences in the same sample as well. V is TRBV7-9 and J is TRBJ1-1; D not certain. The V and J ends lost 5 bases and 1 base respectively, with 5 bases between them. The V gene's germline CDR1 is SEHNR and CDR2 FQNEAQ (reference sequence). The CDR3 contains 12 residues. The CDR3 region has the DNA TGTGCCAGCAGCCCGTGGAACACTGAAGCTTTCTTT. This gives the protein CASSPWNTEAFF.

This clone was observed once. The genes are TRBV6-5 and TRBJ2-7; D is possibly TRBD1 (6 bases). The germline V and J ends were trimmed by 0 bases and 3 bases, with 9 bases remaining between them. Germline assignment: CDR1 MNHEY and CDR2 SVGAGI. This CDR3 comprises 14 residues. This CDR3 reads CASSYSKGGYEQYF. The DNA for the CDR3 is TGTGCCAGCAGTTACTCGAAAGGGGGCTACGAGCAGTACTTC.

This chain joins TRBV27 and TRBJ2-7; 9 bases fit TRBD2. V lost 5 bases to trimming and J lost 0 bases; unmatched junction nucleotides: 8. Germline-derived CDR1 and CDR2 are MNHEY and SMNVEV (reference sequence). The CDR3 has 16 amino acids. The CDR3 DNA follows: TGTGCCAGCAGTCCCCCGACTAGCGGATCCTCCTACGAGCAGTACTTC. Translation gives CASSPPTSGSSYEQYF.

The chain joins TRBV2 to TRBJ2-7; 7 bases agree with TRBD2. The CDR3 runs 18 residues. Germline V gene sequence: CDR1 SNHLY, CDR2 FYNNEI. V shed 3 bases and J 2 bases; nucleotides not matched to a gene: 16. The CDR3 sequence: CASSDNGLADYSAYEQYF. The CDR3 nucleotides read TGTGCCAGCAGTGATAACGGTCTAGCGGATTACTCGGCCTACGAGCAGTACTTC.

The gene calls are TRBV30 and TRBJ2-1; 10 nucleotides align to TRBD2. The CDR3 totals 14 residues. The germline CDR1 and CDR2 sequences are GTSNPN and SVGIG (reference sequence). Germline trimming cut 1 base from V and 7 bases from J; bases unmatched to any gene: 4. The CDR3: CAWSASSGRNEQFF. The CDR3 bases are TGTGCCTGGAGTGCTTCTAGCGGGAGAAATGAGCAGTTCTTC.

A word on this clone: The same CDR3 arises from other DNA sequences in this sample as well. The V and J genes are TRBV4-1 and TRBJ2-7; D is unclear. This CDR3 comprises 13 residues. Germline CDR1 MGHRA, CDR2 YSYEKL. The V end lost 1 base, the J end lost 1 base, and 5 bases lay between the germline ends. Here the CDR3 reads CASSQVESYEQYF. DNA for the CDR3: TGCGCCAGCAGCCAAGTGGAGTCCTACGAGCAGTACTTC.

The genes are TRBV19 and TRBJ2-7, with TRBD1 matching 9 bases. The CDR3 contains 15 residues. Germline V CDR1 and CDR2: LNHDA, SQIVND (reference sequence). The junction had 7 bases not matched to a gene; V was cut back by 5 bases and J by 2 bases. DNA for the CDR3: TGTGCCAGTAGTCCAGGGACAGGGTTTACCTACGAGCAGTACTTC. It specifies CASSPGTGFTYEQYF. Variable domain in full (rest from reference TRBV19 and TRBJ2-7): DGGITQSPKYLFRKEGQNVTLSCEQNLNHDAMYWYRQDPGQGLRLIYYSQIVNDFQKGDIAEGYSVSREKKESFPLTVTSAQKNPTAFYLCASSPGTGFTYEQYFGPGTRLTVT.

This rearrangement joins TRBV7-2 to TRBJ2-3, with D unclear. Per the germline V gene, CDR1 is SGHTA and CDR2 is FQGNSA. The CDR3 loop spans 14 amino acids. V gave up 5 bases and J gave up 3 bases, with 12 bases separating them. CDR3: CASSLLSSTDTQYF. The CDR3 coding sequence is TGTGCCAGCAGCCTCTTATCGTCGACAGATACGCAGTATTTT.

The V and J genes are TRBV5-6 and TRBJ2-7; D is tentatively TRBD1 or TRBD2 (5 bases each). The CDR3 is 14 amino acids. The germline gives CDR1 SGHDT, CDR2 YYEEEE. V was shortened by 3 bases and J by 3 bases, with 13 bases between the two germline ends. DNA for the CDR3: TGTGCCAGCAGCTACGAGGGGCGGAACTACGAGCAGTACTTC. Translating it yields CASSYEGRNYEQYF.

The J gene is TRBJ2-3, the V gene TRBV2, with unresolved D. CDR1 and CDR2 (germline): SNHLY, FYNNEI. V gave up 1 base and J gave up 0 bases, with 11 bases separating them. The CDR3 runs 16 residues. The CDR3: CASSEGQLGSTDTQYF. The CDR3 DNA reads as TGTGCCAGCAGTGAAGGTCAGTTAGGTAGCACAGATACGCAGTATTTT.

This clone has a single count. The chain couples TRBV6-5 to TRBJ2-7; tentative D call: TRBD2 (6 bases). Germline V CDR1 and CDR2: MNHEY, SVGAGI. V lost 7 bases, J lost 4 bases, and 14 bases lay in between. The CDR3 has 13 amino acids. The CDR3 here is CASKLGLLYEQYF. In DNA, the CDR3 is TGTGCCAGCAAGTTGGGACTGCTTTACGAGCAGTACTTC.

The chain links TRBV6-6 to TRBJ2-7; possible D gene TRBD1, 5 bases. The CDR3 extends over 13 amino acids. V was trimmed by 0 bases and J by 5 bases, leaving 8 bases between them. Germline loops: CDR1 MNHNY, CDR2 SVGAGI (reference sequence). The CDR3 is CASSYSEGDEQYF. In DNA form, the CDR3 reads TGTGCCAGCAGTTACTCGGAAGGGGACGAGCAGTACTTC.